This T cell receptor beta chain was recorded in a study of shared clonotypes between healthy human individuals. The overall study: Per donor, CD8 memory used one plate, CD8 naive used two, CD4 memory used three and CD4 naive used three.

The length of the CDR3 is 15 residues. The V and J ends lost 0 bases and 7 bases respectively, with 16 bases between them. Germline CDR1 is MGHRA and CDR2 is YSYEKL. Positively selected for CCR7, the CD45RO-negative cells used as naive CD8 cells excluded terminally differentiated effector memory CD45RA+ cells. Study donors comprised healthy, HIV-negative adults devoid of recent acute infection or vaccination. This clone has only one observation. Repertoires were generated with immunoSEQ multiplex PCR, while TCRdb's copy carries only in-frame clones and drops some. This sample has hundreds of thousands of clones; about 95% occur once, and the top ten carry around 0.097%.

The material sequenced was naive CD8+ T cells sorted from blood. The source is a woman younger than 45 in good health. The V gene is TRBV4-1, the J gene TRBJ2-7; no reliable D call. The DNA of the CDR3 is TGCGCCAGCAGCCAAGATCCGGGCGTCCTGTGGGAGCAGTACTTC. Translating it yields CASSQDPGVLWEQYF.